These 10 T cell receptor beta chains were all obtained from the same sample, sequenced in a study of regulatory T cells in long-lasting Graves disease. Combining iRepertoire HTBI primers with Arm-PCR of CDR3 regions, the authors built TCR beta libraries. Each CDR3 protein gets one entry after TCRdb re-called the multiplex PCR reads with MiXCR. The sample lists a few hundred thousand distinct CDR3 sequences, 10% to 15% occurring once. Time point defined: newly diagnosed GD, antithyroid drugs for less than 3 months. PBMCs provided the RNA from which the TCR library was made. These data also formed part of another study, on T cells in Graves' hyperthyroidism and ophthalmopathy.

The sample here was peripheral blood mononuclear cells (PBMCs), taken at new diagnosis, from a patient treated with antithyroid drugs. The origin of the receptors is a woman younger than 35 with Graves disease.

This clonotype was counted many times. The gene calls are TRBV9 and TRBJ1-3; D is undetermined. The germline V gene encodes CDR1 SGDLS and CDR2 YYNGEE. The germline V and J ends were trimmed by 3 bases and 0 bases, with 4 bases remaining between them. CDR3 size: 13 residues. The DNA of the CDR3 is TGTGCCAGCAGCGGATACTCTGGAAACACCATATATTTT. Translating gives CASSGYSGNTIYF. The full variable domain, its missing parts supplied by reference TRBV9 and TRBJ1-3, is DSGVTQTPKHLITATGQRVTLRCSPRSGDLSVYWYQQSLDQGLQFLIQYYNGEERAKGNILERFSAQQFPDLHSELNLSSLELGDSALYFCASSGYSGNTIYFGEGSWLTVV.

To note about this clonotype: Just one base apart from a much larger clone, this may be a read error. The J gene is TRBJ1-1, the V gene TRBV10-3; a possible D gene is TRBD1 (6 bases). The V gene lost 6 bases and the J gene lost 0 bases, with 17 bases spanning the gap. The CDR3 contains 16 residues. Germline CDR1 is ENHRY and CDR2 is SYGVKD. CDR3 region: CAIRGGAGAMNTEAFF. CDR3 in DNA: TGTGCCATCAGAGGTGGGGCAGGGGCCATGAACACTGAAGCTTTCTTT.

This clonotype was counted at least ten times. V and J are TRBV12-3 or TRBV12-4 and TRBJ1-3; D uncertain. V lost 4 bases and J lost 5, with 15 bases in between. The CDR3 has 15 residues. CDR3 bases: TGTGCCAGCAGTTATATATGGACGGTTAGAAACACCATATATTTT. It yields the protein CASSYIWTVRNTIYF.

This clonotype was detected many times. This sequence joins TRBV11-1 and TRBJ1-5; 10 bases line up with TRBD1. Germline V CDR1 and CDR2: SGHAT, FQDESV (reference sequence). J was trimmed by 4 bases and V by 5 bases; bases with no gene match: 5. The length of the CDR3 is 15 residues. CDR3 amino acids: CASSPGQGLNQPQHF. CDR3 DNA: TGTGCCAGCAGCCCGGGACAGGGGCTGAATCAGCCCCAGCATTTT. Full variable domain (outside the CDR3, taken from reference TRBV11-1 and TRBJ1-5): EAEVAQSPRYKITEKSQAVAFWCDPISGHATLYWYRQILGQGPELLVQFQDESVVDDSQLPKDRFSAERLKGVDSTLKIQPAELGDSAMYLCASSPGQGLNQPQHFGDGTRLSIL.

This clonotype has at least ten counts. V usage is TRBV9 and J usage is TRBJ2-6; D remains ambiguous. The CDR3 loop spans 17 amino acids. The germline CDR1 and CDR2 sequences are SGDLS and YYNGEE. V lost 4 bases and J lost 4, with 18 bases in between. Here the CDR3 DNA reads TGTGCCAGCAGCTCACAAGGCCGTGTACCCGGGGCCAACGTCCTGACTTTC. Amino acid sequence: CASSSQGRVPGANVLTF.

This clonotype was detected only a few times. This clone may be a read error of a much larger clone one base away. The chain links TRBV3-1 to TRBJ2-4, with D hard to call. The J call is doubtful: the DNA matches TRBJ2-5 better. CDR3 length: 11 residues. The germline CDR1 and CDR2 sequences are LGHDT and YNNKEL (reference sequence). For the CDR3, the DNA is TGTGCCAGCACCCATCCGGAGACCCAGTACTTC. It encodes CASTHPETQYF.

For this clonotype: A much more abundant neighbour one base away suggests this may be a read error. The chain links TRBV15 to TRBJ1-1, with a possible D match to TRBD1 (5 bases). There are 13 residues in the CDR3. Deletions cut 1 base from V and 9 bases from J, with 12 bases between. Germline CDR1 reads LNHNV; CDR2 reads YYDKDF (reference sequence). The CDR3 loop reads CATSRVGGTKAFF. For the CDR3, the DNA is TGTGCCACCAGCAGAGTTGGGGGGACTAAAGCTTTCTTT.

The genes are TRBV12-5 and TRBJ2-2, with D uncertain. CDR3 size: 15 residues. Trimming left V 1 base short and J 4 bases short, with 10 bases between. Germline CDR1 LGHNT, CDR2 FRNRAP. This CDR3 is CASGLGRLGTGELFF. For the CDR3, the DNA is TGTGCTAGTGGTTTGGGCAGGTTGGGCACCGGGGAGCTGTTTTTT. The entire variable domain, with the rest obtained from reference TRBV12-5 and TRBJ2-2, is as follows: DARVTQTPRHKVTEMGQEVTMRCQPILGHNTVFWYRQTMMQGLELLAYFRNRAPLDDSGMPKDRFSAEMPDATLATLKIQPSEPRDSAVYFCASGLGRLGTGELFFGEGSRLTVL.

This chain links TRBV28 with TRBJ2-4; TRBD2 matches 10 bases. The length of the CDR3 is 14 residues. The V segment lost 8 bases and the J segment 7 bases; nucleotides outside the gene matches: 8. The germline gives CDR1 MDHEN, CDR2 SYDVKM. The CDR3 loop is CASRPSGSRNIQYF. CDR3 coding DNA: TGTGCCAGCCGTCCTAGCGGGAGTCGGAACATTCAGTACTTC. Using reference TRBV28 and TRBJ2-4 for the parts outside the CDR3, the full variable domain is DVKVTQSSRYLVKRTGEKVFLECVQDMDHENMFWYRQDPGLGLRLIYFSYDVKMKEKGDIPEGYSVSREKKERFSLILESASTNQTSMYLCASRPSGSRNIQYFGAGTRLSVL.

This clonotype came up many times. The chain joins TRBV27 to TRBJ1-5; maybe TRBD1 (5 bases). This CDR3 is built from 15 residues. CDR1 is MNHEY and CDR2 is SMNVEV in the germline V gene (reference sequence). Between the trimmed V and J ends, which lost 1 base and 2 bases, there was a span of 9 bases. CDR3 DNA: TGTGCCAGCAGTTTATGGGGCGCGGGCAATCAGCCCCAGCATTTT. Amino acids: CASSLWGAGNQPQHF.